This paragraph reports one TCR beta chain. The sample originates from a study of blood T cell repertoires in COVID-19. As for the study in general: COVID-19 samples collected from the United States, Italy and Spain covered acute and convalescent phases. From T cells, B-cell-depleted T cells, or PBMCs came the material, which was cDNA or gDNA.

Original processing methods: Amplification from reference gene primers served as the basis for estimated nucleated cell counts. Data came from immunoSEQ multiplex PCR; TCRdb stores just in-frame clones and leaves some out. V and J calls and clone size follow that table, whereas D and trimming were derived from the DNA. The table includes some 100,000 clones, about 87% detected once. V lost 5 bases, J lost 5 bases, and 3 bases stayed unmatched. The CDR3 length is 12 residues. Germline V lookup: CDR1 SGHDT, CDR2 YYEEEE. The material sequenced was peripheral blood. The chain uses TRBV5-6 and TRBJ1-1; the match to TRBD1 covers 7 bases. The clonotype was recovered from a human donor in a cohort sampled during active COVID-19. This chain's CDR3 is CASRQGGTEAFF. The CDR3, as DNA: TGTGCCAGCAGGCAGGGGGGAACTGAAGCTTTCTTT.